A single sample is the source of the 30 T cell receptor beta chains below, sequenced in a study of blood T cells in healthy people across ages. The use of a sample-barcoded 5' primer and a J-beta primer mix characterized a second PCR of roughly 6 to 11 cycles. MiXCR was run by TCRdb on the 5' RACE reads, yielding one entry per CDR3 protein. The sample yields 1,500,000 or so distinct CDR3 sequences, less than 45% seen once. The sequencing input was blood. The source of these receptors is a woman aged 18-35 years in good health.

This clonotype was seen once. The V call is TRBV29-1, the J call TRBJ1-1, with TRBD1 as a possible D gene (5 bases). The V gene lost 7 bases and the J gene lost 5 bases, with 20 bases spanning the gap. CDR3 length: 14 amino acids. Germline V lookup: CDR1 SQVTM, CDR2 ANQGSEA. The CDR3 reads CSAPSGGSGTEAFF. CDR3 coding DNA: TGCAGCGCCCCTTCGGGGGGGTCCGGGACTGAAGCTTTCTTT. Full variable domain (outside the CDR3, taken from reference TRBV29-1 and TRBJ1-1): SAVISQKPSRDICQRGTSLTIQCQVDSQVTMMFWYRQQPGQSLTLIATANQGSEATYESGFVIDKFPISRPNLTFSTLTVSNMSPEDSSIYLCSAPSGGSGTEAFFGQGTRLTVV.

The rearrangement links TRBV7-3 to TRBJ2-1, with D perhaps matching TRBD1 (5 bases). Germline assignment: CDR1 SGHTA and CDR2 FQGTGA. The length of the CDR3 is 16 residues. V was shortened by 2 bases and J by 1 base, with 12 bases between the two germline ends. The CDR3 region has the DNA TGTGCCAGCAGCTTAGGGATGCAGGGATCCTACAATGAGCAGTTCTTC. This sequence encodes CASSLGMQGSYNEQFF.

Comment on this clonotype: Sequence at one end of the junction differs from germline and may be a read error. The rearrangement joins TRBV25-1 to TRBJ1-4, with D unresolved. The CDR3 loop spans 15 amino acids. CDR1 is MGHDK, CDR2 SYGVNS, per germline. CDR3 nucleotide sequence: TGTGCCAGCAGTGTCCGAACTGGCAGGAATGAAGAACTGTTTTTT. Protein sequence: CASSVRTGRNEELFF.

This clonotype has more than one count but fewer than ten. The rearrangement joins TRBV29-1 to TRBJ2-1, with D hard to call. V lost 6 bases, J lost 10 bases, and 13 bases lay in between. The CDR3 loop spans 11 amino acids. Germline loops: CDR1 SQVTM, CDR2 ANQGSEA. The CDR3, as DNA: TGCAGCGTGCCCCACATCGGGGAGCAGTTCTTC. It yields the protein CSVPHIGEQFF.

The V gene is TRBV7-2, the J gene TRBJ1-1; 8 bases match TRBD1. With 5 bases clipped from V and 6 bases from J, the junction kept 11 bases outside the gene matches. Germline CDR1 reads SGHTA; CDR2 reads FQGNSA. The CDR3 length is 15 residues. The CDR3 protein is CASSQRQGNGAEAFF. The CDR3 coding sequence is TGTGCCAGCAGCCAAAGACAGGGGAATGGGGCTGAAGCTTTCTTT.

The rearrangement uses TRBV14 and TRBJ1-6; D gene unclear. V was clipped by 3 bases and J by 17 bases, with 11 bases between them. There are 11 residues in the CDR3. Germline CDR1 SGHDN, CDR2 FVKESK. This CDR3 reads CASSHLGIFHF. DNA for the CDR3: TGTGCCAGCAGCCATCTAGGGATCTTCCACTTT.

This sequence joins TRBV29-1 and TRBJ2-1; weak D call: TRBD2 (7 bases). V lost 8 bases, J lost 7 bases, and 15 bases lay in between. The V gene's germline CDR1 is SQVTM and CDR2 ANQGSEA. The CDR3 totals 12 residues. The CDR3 spells CSPVRGGNEQFF. The CDR3 DNA is TGCAGCCCTGTGAGGGGGGGGAATGAGCAGTTCTTC.

V usage is TRBV12-3 or TRBV12-4 and J usage is TRBJ2-5; 7 bases fit TRBD1. The J call is doubtful: the DNA matches TRBJ2-7 better. The CDR3 length is 13 residues. CDR3 sequence (DNA): TGTGCCAGCAGTGTGTACAGGGGCGACGAGCAGTACTTC. As protein: CASSVYRGDEQYF.

The V gene is TRBV20-1, the J gene TRBJ2-7; 9 nucleotides match TRBD1. This CDR3 is 13 amino acids long. Looked up from germline, CDR1 is DFQATT and CDR2 is SNEGSKA (reference sequence). The V gene end was trimmed by 4 bases and the J gene end by 4 bases; junction bases not matched to a gene: 5. The CDR3 DNA reads TGCAGTGCTAACCGGGACAGGGCTTACGAGCAGTACTTC. Its translation is CSANRDRAYEQYF.

There are a few counts of this clonotype. J is TRBJ2-7 and V is TRBV4-2; D possibly corresponds to TRBD2 (5 bases). The CDR3 spans 15 residues. V shed 4 bases and J shed 7 bases, with 20 bases lying between them. Per germline, CDR1 LGHNA and CDR2 YNFKEQ. CDR3 protein: CASSRERQTYNEQYF. In DNA form, the CDR3 reads TGTGCCAGCAGCCGTGAGCGGCAAACCTACAATGAGCAGTACTTC.

This clonotype was detected only a few times. This rearrangement joins TRBV7-9 to TRBJ1-1, with TRBD1 matching over 8 bases. V was clipped by 4 bases and J by 5 bases; unmatched bases: 6. The CDR3 runs to 14 residues. Germline values: CDR1 SEHNR, CDR2 FQNEAQ (reference sequence). Here the CDR3 DNA reads TGTGCCAGCAGCTCAAGACAGGGGAGGACTGAAGCTTTCTTT. This translates into CASSSRQGRTEAFF.

This clonotype occurred a few times. J is TRBJ2-2 and V is TRBV6-4; D call uncertain. In germline, CDR1 is MRHNA, CDR2 SNTAGT. The CDR3 spans 13 residues. V lost 0 bases and J 5 bases, leaving 4 bases between the germline ends. CDR3 in DNA: TGTGCCAGCAGTGACTCAGGAACCGGGGAGCTGTTTTTT. Translating gives CASSDSGTGELFF.

J is TRBJ1-5 and V is TRBV4-2; D is undetermined. Germline CDR1 LGHNA, CDR2 YNFKEQ. V was clipped by 2 bases and J by 7 bases, with 9 bases between them. This CDR3 contains 13 residues. The CDR3 coding sequence is TGTGCCAGCAGCCAAAGCGTTACGCAGCCCCAGCATTTT. It specifies CASSQSVTQPQHF.

The rearrangement joins TRBV5-1 to TRBJ2-7; TRBD2 is a possible D gene (6 bases). Trimming shortened V by 3 bases and J by 1 base, and 29 bases separated the two germline ends. The CDR3 contains 20 residues. Germline CDR1 and CDR2: SGHRS and YFSETQ. The CDR3 DNA sequence: TGCGCCAGCAGCTCACAAAGTCTACAAACGGGACTTCCCACATCCTACGAGCAGTACTTC. It translates to CASSSQSLQTGLPTSYEQYF.

V gene TRBV6-2 or TRBV6-3 combines with J gene TRBJ2-3; perhaps TRBD1 as D (5 bases). This CDR3 has 12 residues. Germline V gene lookup returns CDR1 MNHEY and CDR2 SVGEGT. The ends were cut back, 5 bases at V and 9 bases at J, with 12 bases in the middle. The CDR3, as DNA: TGTGCCAGCAGTCACAGGTCCCACACGCAGTATTTT. Translated: CASSHRSHTQYF.

V usage is TRBV20-1 and J usage is TRBJ1-1; D gene unclear. This CDR3 is built from 13 residues. Germline CDR1 is DFQATT and CDR2 is SNEGSKA (reference sequence). V was pared by 5 bases and J by 3 bases, with 13 bases between. CDR3 sequence: CSASGRIDTEAFF. In nucleotides, the CDR3 is TGCAGTGCTTCCGGACGGATCGACACTGAAGCTTTCTTT.

This clonotype was seen a few times. The chain uses TRBV28 and TRBJ2-1; perhaps TRBD2 as D (6 bases). Germline loops: CDR1 MDHEN, CDR2 SYDVKM. The CDR3 spans 12 residues. The CDR3, as DNA: TGTGCAAGCGGGCTAGCCCACAATGAGCAGTTCTTC. Residues: CASGLAHNEQFF.

The sample holds a few counts of this clonotype. The chain carries TRBV7-2 and TRBJ2-5, with 10 bases aligning to TRBD2. With the DNA end fitting TRBJ2-7 better, the J assignment may be wrong. Germline loops: CDR1 SGHTA, CDR2 FQGNSA. The CDR3 has 14 amino acids. CDR3 loop: CASRGLTSGDEQYF. CDR3 DNA: TGTGCCAGCAGGGGACTTACTAGCGGGGACGAGCAGTACTTC.

In this sample, this clonotype turned up a few times. The CDR3 protein is CASSLAGANNEQFF. The CDR3 DNA reads as TGTGCCAGCAGCTTAGCCGGGGCCAACAATGAGCAGTTCTTC. This chain links TRBV7-9 with TRBJ2-1; D tentatively fits TRBD1 or TRBD2 (5 bases each). The CDR3 loop spans 14 amino acids. Germline-derived CDR1 and CDR2 are SEHNR and FQNEAQ (reference sequence). Trimming stripped 0 bases from V and 5 bases from J, with 8 bases between.

The chain is built from TRBV7-3 and TRBJ1-6, with D perhaps TRBD1 (5 bases). V lost 0 bases, J lost 11 bases, and 11 bases lay in between. The CDR3 is made up of 14 amino acids. Germline V gene sequence: CDR1 SGHTA, CDR2 FQGTGA. DNA of the CDR3: TGTGCCAGCAGCTTAACCAGGGAGAGGGCACCCCTCCACTTT. Translated: CASSLTRERAPLHF.

V gene TRBV12-3 or TRBV12-4 combines with J gene TRBJ2-3, with 14 bases lining up with TRBD2. Germline trimming cut 7 bases from V and 5 bases from J; bases unmatched to any gene: 5. This CDR3 has 15 amino acids. The CDR3 sequence is CASTPGTSGGDTQYF. In DNA form, the CDR3 reads TGTGCCAGCACCCCCGGGACTAGCGGGGGAGATACGCAGTATTTT.

This clonotype has just a few counts. At one end, the junction sequence differs from germline, possibly due to a read error. V is TRBV7-7 and J is TRBJ2-3; perhaps D is TRBD1 or TRBD2 (5 bases each). Germline V CDR1 and CDR2: SSHAT, FNYEAQ (reference sequence). The CDR3 contains 12 residues. CDR3 amino acids: CASSPDGATQYF. The CDR3 DNA follows: TGTGCTAGCAGCCCAGACGGGGCGACGCAGTATTTT. Full variable domain (rest looked up from reference TRBV7-7 and TRBJ2-3): GAGVSQSPRYKVTKRGQDVTLRCDPISSHATLYWYQQALGQGPEFLTYFNYEAQPDKSGLPSDRFSAERPEGSISTLTIQRTEQRDSAMYRCASSPDGATQYFGPGTRLTVL.

This clonotype was detected a few times. The chain carries TRBV12-3 or TRBV12-4 and TRBJ2-5; TRBD2 matches 10 bases. V lost 5 bases and J lost 5; bases outside the gene matches: 5. This CDR3 is built from 14 residues. The CDR3, as DNA: TGTGCCAGCAGTATTACTAGCGGGGCGGAGACCCAGTACTTC. Translation gives CASSITSGAETQYF.

The chain couples TRBV7-3 to TRBJ2-7; 10 bases agree with TRBD2. Germline trimming cut 1 base from V and 7 bases from J; bases unmatched to any gene: 10. Germline loops: CDR1 SGHTA, CDR2 FQGTGA. The CDR3 has 16 amino acids. The DNA for the CDR3 is TGTGCCAGCAGCTTAATAGCGGGAGGAACCTACAATGAGCAGTACTTC. This gives the protein CASSLIAGGTYNEQYF.

The J gene is TRBJ2-1, the V gene TRBV5-6; no reliable D call. Germline V lookup: CDR1 SGHDT, CDR2 YYEEEE. The CDR3 sequence is 12 residues long. Trimming took 4 bases from V and 13 from J, leaving 15 bases between them. This chain's CDR3 is CASSLTDRPQFF. The CDR3 DNA follows: TGTGCCAGCAGCCTGACGGACCGGCCCCAGTTCTTC.

This chain connects TRBV5-1 to TRBJ2-5; D may be TRBD1 (6 bases). Gene TRBJ2-1 matches the end of the DNA better, so the J call may be wrong. There are 16 residues in the CDR3. CDR1 is SGHRS, CDR2 YFSETQ, per germline. The CDR3 region is CASSTNSDSSKETQFF. In DNA, the CDR3 is TGCGCCAGCAGCACCAATTCGGACAGTTCGAAAGAGACCCAGTTCTTC.

This clonotype was counted a few times. The J gene is TRBJ2-7, the V gene TRBV27, with TRBD1 matching over 8 bases. The junction had 9 bases not matched to a gene; V was cut back by 6 bases and J by 2 bases. This CDR3 is 15 amino acids long. Germline CDR1 is MNHEY and CDR2 is SMNVEV (reference sequence). CDR3 in DNA: TGTGCCAGCAGCCCAAACGGACAGGGCCCCTACGAGCAGTACTTC. This encodes CASSPNGQGPYEQYF.

About this clonotype itself: A much larger clone differs from this one at a single base, so this may be a read error. The V call is TRBV27, the J call TRBJ1-1; D remains ambiguous. Germline V gene data show CDR1 as MNHEY and CDR2 as SMNVEV (reference sequence). The CDR3 extends over 14 amino acids. Trimming took 6 bases from V and 0 from J, leaving 11 bases between them. In DNA form, the CDR3 reads TGTGCCAGCAGGACTGTGGACCTGAACACTGAAGCTTTCTTT. Its protein is CASRTVDLNTEAFF.

This chain joins TRBV5-1 and TRBJ1-2; D remains ambiguous. The CDR3 contains 12 residues. Trimming took off 4 bases at V and 7 bases at J, with 11 bases between the two ends. Germline assignment: CDR1 SGHRS and CDR2 YFSETQ. The CDR3 DNA follows: TGCGCCAGCAGCCCCCGGGATGCTGGCTACACCTTC. Its translation: CASSPRDAGYTF.

The V and J genes are TRBV2 and TRBJ1-3; D is possibly TRBD1 (6 bases). CDR3 size: 16 residues. The germline V gene has CDR1 SNHLY and CDR2 FYNNEI. The V and J ends lost 6 bases and 2 bases respectively, with 17 bases between them. This CDR3 is CASSAQGSATGNTIYF. The CDR3 nucleotides are TGTGCCAGCAGCGCACAGGGTTCGGCGACTGGAAACACCATATATTTT.